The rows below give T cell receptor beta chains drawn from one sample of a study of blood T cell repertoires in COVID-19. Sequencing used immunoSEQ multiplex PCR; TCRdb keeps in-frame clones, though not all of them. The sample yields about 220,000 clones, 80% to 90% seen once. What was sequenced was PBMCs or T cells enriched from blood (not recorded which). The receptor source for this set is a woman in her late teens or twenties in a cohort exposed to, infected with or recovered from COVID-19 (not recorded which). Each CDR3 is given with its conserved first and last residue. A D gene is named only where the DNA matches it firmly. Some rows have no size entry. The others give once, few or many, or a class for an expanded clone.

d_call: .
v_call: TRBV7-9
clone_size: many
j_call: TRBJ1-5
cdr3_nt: TGTGCCAGCAGCTTTGACAGAAATCAGCCCCAGCATTTT
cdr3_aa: CASSFDRNQPQHF

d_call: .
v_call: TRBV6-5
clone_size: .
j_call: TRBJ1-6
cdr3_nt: TGTGCCAGCAGACTTACCAGGGGTAATTCACCCCTCCACTTT
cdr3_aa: CASRLTRGNSPLHF

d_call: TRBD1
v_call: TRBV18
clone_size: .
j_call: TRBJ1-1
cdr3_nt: TGTGCCAGCTCACCACGTGCAGGGGGCGGGACTGAAGCTTTCTTT
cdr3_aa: CASSPRAGGGTEAFF

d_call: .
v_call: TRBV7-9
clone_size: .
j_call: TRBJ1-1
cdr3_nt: TGTGCCAGCAGCTTAGGACCGGGACACCGGATCTTT
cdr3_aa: CASSLGPGHRIF

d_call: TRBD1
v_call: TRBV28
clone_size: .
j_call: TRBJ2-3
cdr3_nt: TGTGCCAGCACATCAACAGGGGACCTCACAGATACGCAGTATTTT
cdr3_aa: CASTSTGDLTDTQYF

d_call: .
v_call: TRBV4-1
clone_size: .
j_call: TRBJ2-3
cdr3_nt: TGCGCCAGCAGCTCCCCACGAGGTTCCTGGGAGGATACGCAGTATTTT
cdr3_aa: CASSSPRGSWEDTQYF

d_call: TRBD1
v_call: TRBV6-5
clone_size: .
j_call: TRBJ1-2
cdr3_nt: TGTGCCAGCAGATCTCAGGGGGCATATGGCTACACCTTC
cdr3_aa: CASRSQGAYGYTF

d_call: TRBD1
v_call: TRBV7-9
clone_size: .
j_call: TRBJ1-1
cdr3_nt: TGTGCCAGCAGCTTAGTGAGTTGGGTCCAGGGGGACACTGAAGCTTTCTTT
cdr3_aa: CASSLVSWVQGDTEAFF

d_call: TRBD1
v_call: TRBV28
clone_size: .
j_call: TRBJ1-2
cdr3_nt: TGTGCCAGCAGTACCCCGGGACAGGGAGATGGCTACACCTTC
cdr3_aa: CASSTPGQGDGYTF

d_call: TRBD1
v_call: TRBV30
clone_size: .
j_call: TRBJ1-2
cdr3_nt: TGTGCCTGGAGGGGAAAGGACAGGAGAAACTATGGCTACACCTTC
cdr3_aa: CAWRGKDRRNYGYTF

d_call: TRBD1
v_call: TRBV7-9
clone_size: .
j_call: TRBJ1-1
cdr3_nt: TGTGCCAGCAGCTTACAGGGGGACACTGAAGCTTTCTTT
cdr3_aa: CASSLQGDTEAFF

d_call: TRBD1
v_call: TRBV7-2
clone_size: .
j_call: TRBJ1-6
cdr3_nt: TGTGCCAGCAGCGGACAGGGCGAGTATTCACCCCTCCACTTT
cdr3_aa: CASSGQGEYSPLHF

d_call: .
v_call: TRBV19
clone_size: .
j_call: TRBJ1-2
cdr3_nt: TGTGCCAGTAGTAGCAGGGGAGATGGCTACACCTTC
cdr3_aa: CASSSRGDGYTF

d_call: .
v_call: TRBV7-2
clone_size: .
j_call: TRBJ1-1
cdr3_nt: TGTGCCAGCAGCTTGGGGCCGGGACAACACACTGAAGCTTTCTTT
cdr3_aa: CASSLGPGQHTEAFF

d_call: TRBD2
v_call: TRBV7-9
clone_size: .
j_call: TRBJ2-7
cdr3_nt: TGTGCCAGCAGCTTTAGCGGGGCGAGCTCCTACGAGCAGTACTTC
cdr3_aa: CASSFSGASSYEQYF

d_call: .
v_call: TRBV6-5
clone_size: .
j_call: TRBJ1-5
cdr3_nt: TGTGCCAGTGAACAGGGAAGCGGCCAGCCCCAGCATTTT
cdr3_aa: CASEQGSGQPQHF

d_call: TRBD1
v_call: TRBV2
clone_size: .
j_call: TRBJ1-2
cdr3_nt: TGTGCCAGCACAGGACTAGAACGGGACAGGGGAAACGGCTACACCTTC
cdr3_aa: CASTGLERDRGNGYTF

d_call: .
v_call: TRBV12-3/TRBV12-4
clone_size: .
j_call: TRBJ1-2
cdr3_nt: TGTGCCAGCAGTTTCGGGGGAGGGGGCTACACCTTC
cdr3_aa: CASSFGGGGYTF

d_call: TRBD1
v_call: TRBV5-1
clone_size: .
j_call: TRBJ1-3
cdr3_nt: TGCGCCAGCAGCATTGGGACAGATAACTCTGGAAACACCATATATTTT
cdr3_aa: CASSIGTDNSGNTIYF

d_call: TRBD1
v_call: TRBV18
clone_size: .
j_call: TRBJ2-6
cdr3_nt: TGTGCCAGCTCACCACCTACGGGACAGTCTCACTCTGGGGCCAACGTCCTGACTTTC
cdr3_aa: CASSPPTGQSHSGANVLTF

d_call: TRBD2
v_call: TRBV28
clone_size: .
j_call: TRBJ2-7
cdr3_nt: TGTGCCGGAAGCGGGGCAATGGAGGGAACCTACGAGCAGTACTTC
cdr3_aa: CAGSGAMEGTYEQYF

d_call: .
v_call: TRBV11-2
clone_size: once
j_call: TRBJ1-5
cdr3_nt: TGTGCCAGCAGCTTGGAGGGGATCCCTCAGCCCCAGCATTTT
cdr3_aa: CASSLEGIPQPQHF

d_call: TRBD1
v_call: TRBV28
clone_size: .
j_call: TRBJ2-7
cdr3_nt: TGTGCCAGCAGTTTACCTGGGGACAGAAACTACGAGCAGTACTTC
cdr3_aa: CASSLPGDRNYEQYF

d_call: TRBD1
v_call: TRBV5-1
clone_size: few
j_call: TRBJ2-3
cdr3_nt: TGCGCCAGCAGCTTCGAGAAAACCTTGGGACAGGGGAGAACAGATACGCAGTATTTT
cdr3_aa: CASSFEKTLGQGRTDTQYF

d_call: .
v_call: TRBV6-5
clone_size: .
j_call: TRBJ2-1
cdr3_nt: TGTGCCAGCAGTATGGCTGGTCACTACAATGAGCAGTTCTTC
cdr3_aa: CASSMAGHYNEQFF

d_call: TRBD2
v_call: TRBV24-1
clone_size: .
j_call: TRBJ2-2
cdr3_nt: TGTGCCACCAGTGACACGGGACTAGGATACGCCGGGGAGCTGTTTTTT
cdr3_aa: CATSDTGLGYAGELFF

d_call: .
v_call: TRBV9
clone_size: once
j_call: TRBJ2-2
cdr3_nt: TGTGCCAGCAGCGCCCCTAGAGAAGCTCGGGGCACCGGGGAGCTGTTTTTT
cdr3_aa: CASSAPREARGTGELFF

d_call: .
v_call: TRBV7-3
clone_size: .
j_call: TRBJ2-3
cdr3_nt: TGTGCCAGCAGCTTGACAGGGACTAGCACAGATACGCAGTATTTT
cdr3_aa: CASSLTGTSTDTQYF

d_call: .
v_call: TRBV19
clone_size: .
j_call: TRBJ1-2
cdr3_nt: TGTGCCAGTAGACCTACTTACGACTATGGCTACACCTTC
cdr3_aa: CASRPTYDYGYTF